A selection of T cell receptor beta chains follows, all from one sample in a study of CD8 T cells in ankylosing spondylitis. A single record per CDR3 protein comes from TCRdb applying MiXCR to the 5' RACE reads. The sample records some 270,000 distinct CDR3 sequences, 15% to 20% being singletons. The sequencing sample was made of blood, either unsorted or a sorted T cell fraction (not recorded which). Receptors were obtained from a male donor with ankylosing spondylitis or in good health (not recorded which). The CDR3 runs from the conserved cysteine through the conserved F or W. D genes are given only for firm matches. Clone size is not always given. Where it is, it says once, few, many or a class for expanded clones.

NA	TRBV12-3/TRBV12-4	13	TRBJ2-2	NA	TGTGCCAGCAGCTTCACATTTCCCGGGGAGCTGTTTTTT	CASSFTFPGELFF
NA	TRBV27	14	TRBJ1-3	NA	TGTGCCAGCAGTTTAAGGGGTTCTGGAAACACCATATATTTT	CASSLRGSGNTIYF
few	TRBV29-1	13	TRBJ2-7	TRBD1	TGCAGCGTTGAGGAGACAGGGAAAAACGAGCAGTACTTC	CSVEETGKNEQYF
NA	TRBV20-1	15	TRBJ1-6	NA	TGCAGTGCTAGCCCCCATGGACACATTCTTTCACCCCTCCACTTT	CSASPHGHILSPLHF
many	TRBV5-1	16	TRBJ2-7	NA	TGCGCCAGCAGCTTGAGTCCAGGCGGTGGGGTCTACGAGCAGTACTTC	CASSLSPGGGVYEQYF
few	TRBV2	16	TRBJ2-1	TRBD1	TGTGCCAGCAGTGACGGGACAGGGGGTTTAAACAATGAGCAGTTCTTC	CASSDGTGGLNNEQFF
few	TRBV27	14	TRBJ2-7	TRBD2	TGTGCCAGCAGAACCGGGACTAGCGGAGGCGAGCAGTACTTC	CASRTGTSGGEQYF
NA	TRBV15	13	TRBJ2-6	NA	TGTGCCACCAGCAGATCTGGGGCCAACGTCCTGACTTTC	CATSRSGANVLTF
few	TRBV2	15	TRBJ2-3	NA	TGTGCCAGCAGTGATCTGGCAGATAGCACAGATACGCAGTATTTT	CASSDLADSTDTQYF
many	TRBV7-9	16	TRBJ2-1	TRBD2	TGTGCCAGCAGCTTGGGGGGGGGAGGCTCCTACAATGAGCAGTTCTTC	CASSLGGGGSYNEQFF
many	TRBV12-3/TRBV12-4	14	TRBJ2-3	NA	TGTGCCAGCAGTTCAACAGGTTACACAGATACGCAGTATTTT	CASSSTGYTDTQYF
NA	TRBV6-5	15	TRBJ2-5	NA	TGTGCCAGCAGTTACACGCCGGGGATACGAGAGACCCAGTACTTC	CASSYTPGIRETQYF
NA	TRBV5-1	18	TRBJ2-5	TRBD2	TGCGCCAGCAGCTTGGCTTACGGGCTAGCGGGGTACCAAGAGACCCAGTACTTC	CASSLAYGLAGYQETQYF
NA	TRBV4-2	13	TRBJ1-5	TRBD1	TGTGCCAGCAGCCAAGACTGGGACAGTGATAAGCATTTT	CASSQDWDSDKHF
few	TRBV4-1	15	TRBJ1-5	NA	TGCGCCAGCAGCCTGGGGGTGACGGGCAATCAGCCCCAGCATTTT	CASSLGVTGNQPQHF
NA	TRBV7-9	14	TRBJ2-7	NA	TGTGCCAGCAGCTTATTGACAGAGAACTACGAGCAGTACTTC	CASSLLTENYEQYF
NA	TRBV20-1	13	TRBJ2-2	NA	TGCAGTGCCTTATCAACGAACACCGGGGAGCTGTTTTTT	CSALSTNTGELFF
many	TRBV4-1	17	TRBJ2-2	TRBD1	TGCGCCAGCAGCCAAATCGGACAGGGGGCTGAAACCGGGGAGCTGTTTTTT	CASSQIGQGAETGELFF
NA	TRBV9	17	TRBJ2-4	TRBD2	TGTGCCAGCAGCGTAGAGGCGGGAGCGAATGCCAAAAACATTCAGTACTTC	CASSVEAGANAKNIQYF
few	TRBV12-3/TRBV12-4	14	TRBJ2-3	NA	TGTGCCAGCCAGCGCTGGTCAGACAAAGATACGCAGTATTTT	CASQRWSDKDTQYF
NA	TRBV7-7	15	TRBJ2-1	NA	TGTGCTAGCAGCCTTGGACCCCACTGGGCGAATGAGCAGTTCTTC	CASSLGPHWANEQFF
NA	TRBV29-1	14	TRBJ1-1	NA	TGCAGCGTGGGCAGGGTGAGGGGGAACACTGAAGCTTTCTTT	CSVGRVRGNTEAFF
NA	TRBV4-3	16	TRBJ2-3	NA	TGCGCCAGCAGCCAAGGCGGCGGGACCTCCACAGATACGCAGTATTTT	CASSQGGGTSTDTQYF
NA	TRBV29-1	13	TRBJ2-7	TRBD1	TGCAGCGTTCCCGGACAGGGGAGGGACGAGCAGTACTTC	CSVPGQGRDEQYF
few	TRBV3-1	18	TRBJ2-1	NA	TGTGCCAGCAGCCAAGATCTCGGCACTACGTTAGAAAGTAATGAGCAGTTCTTC	CASSQDLGTTLESNEQFF
NA	TRBV7-8	15	TRBJ2-5	NA	TGTGCCAGCAGCCCGGAGTTGGGGTCCAAAGAGACCCAGTACTTC	CASSPELGSKETQYF
NA	TRBV7-9	15	TRBJ2-5	NA	TGTGCCAGCAGCTTAAACCCGGGACTTCAAGAGACCCAGTACTTC	CASSLNPGLQETQYF
few	TRBV9	14	TRBJ2-5	TRBD2	TGTGCCAGCAACCCTAGCGGGAGGGGAGAGACCCAGTACTTC	CASNPSGRGETQYF
many	TRBV7-9	14	TRBJ2-7	NA	TGTGCCAGCAGCCCCCCCCAGCGGTTACGCGAGCAGTACTTC	CASSPPQRLREQYF
few	TRBV7-9	12	TRBJ2-7	TRBD2	TGTGCCAGCAGCTGGGCTAGCGGGGAGCAGTACTTC	CASSWASGEQYF
few	TRBV9	15	TRBJ2-7	TRBD2	TGTGCCAGCAGCGTGGGACTATCCCCTACCTACGAGCAGTACTTC	CASSVGLSPTYEQYF
few	TRBV11-1	18	TRBJ2-3	TRBD2	TGTGCCAGCAGCCTAGGGCTAGCGGCCGCTTCTAGCACAGATACGCAGTATTTT	CASSLGLAAASSTDTQYF
NA	TRBV6-2/TRBV6-3	19	TRBJ2-1	TRBD2	TGTGCCAGTGACTTTGGGACTAGCGGGAGGGTGAGCTCCTACAATGAGCAGTTCTTC	CASDFGTSGRVSSYNEQFF
NA	TRBV5-1	17	TRBJ2-3	TRBD2	TGCGCCAGCAGCCCCGGGCTGGGGACTAGTGGGACAGATACGCAGTATTTT	CASSPGLGTSGTDTQYF
NA	TRBV27	20	TRBJ2-3	TRBD2	TGTGCCAGCTGGGTGCGGGGGGCAACAACTAGCGGGAGGGCCTCAGATACGCAGTATTTT	CASWVRGATTSGRASDTQYF
NA	TRBV4-2	14	TRBJ1-1	NA	TGTGCCAGCAGCCAAGATCGGACTGGCTCTGAAGCTTTCTTT	CASSQDRTGSEAFF
many	TRBV5-1	15	TRBJ2-7	NA	TGCGCCAGCAGTTCCAACGGGGAGAACCACTACGAGCAGTACTTC	CASSSNGENHYEQYF
NA	TRBV25-1	15	TRBJ2-1	NA	TGTGCCAGCAGTCACCTGGCCAGCCTCTACAATGAGCAGTTCTTC	CASSHLASLYNEQFF
few	TRBV6-2/TRBV6-3	15	TRBJ2-1	TRBD2	TGTGCCACCACCCCAAGCGGGAGGTCCTACAATGAGCAGTTCTTC	CATTPSGRSYNEQFF
NA	TRBV4-3	18	TRBJ2-3	NA	TGCGCCAGCAGCCAAGCCCTCTTGAATGGGCCTAGCACAGATACGCAGTATTTT	CASSQALLNGPSTDTQYF
many	TRBV20-1	16	TRBJ2-3	NA	TGCAGTGCTAGAGATAAACGGGCATCTAGCACAGATACGCAGTATTTT	CSARDKRASSTDTQYF
many	TRBV6-5	13	TRBJ2-7	NA	TGTGCCAGCAGTTACTTGCAGTCCTACGAGCAGTACTTC	CASSYLQSYEQYF
NA	TRBV11-1	18	TRBJ2-5	TRBD1	TGTGCCAGCAGCTCTCCGAGCGACACCCAGGGGGCCCAAGAGACCCAGTACTTC	CASSSPSDTQGAQETQYF
few	TRBV21-1	17	TRBJ1-2	NA	TGTGCCAGCAGTTCCGGAAAGGGACAGGGAGCTCGTTATGGCTACACCTTC	CASSSGKGQGARYGYTF
NA	TRBV11-2	16	TRBJ2-3	NA	TGTGCCAGCAGCTTAGTTGGGACACGGAACACAGATACGCAGTATTTT	CASSLVGTRNTDTQYF
few	TRBV7-2	14	TRBJ2-5	NA	TGTGCCAGCAGCTTAGATGACGGGTATGGGACCCAGTACTTC	CASSLDDGYGTQYF
few	TRBV7-2	15	TRBJ2-7	TRBD1	TGTGCCAGCAGCTTAGTCCACGGGACAGCCTACGAGCAGTACTTC	CASSLVHGTAYEQYF
NA	TRBV20-1	16	TRBJ2-7	TRBD2	TGCAGTGCTAACCCCGGGACTAGCGGGTACTCCTACGAGCAGTACTTC	CSANPGTSGYSYEQYF
NA	TRBV7-2	13	TRBJ2-7	TRBD1	TGTGCCAGCAGCTTGACAGGGTTGAACGAGCAGTACTTC	CASSLTGLNEQYF
few	TRBV9	15	TRBJ2-6	NA	TGTGCCAGCAGCGTATGGGGGTCTGGGGCCAACGTCCTGACTTTC	CASSVWGSGANVLTF
few	TRBV5-6	17	TRBJ2-1	TRBD2	TGTGCCAGCAGCTTGGCCCGGACTAGCCCTCGTGGGGATGAGCAGTTCTTC	CASSLARTSPRGDEQFF
NA	TRBV20-1	15	TRBJ2-3	NA	TGCAGTGCTAGAGATCGGGAAAAGGGTACAGATACGCAGTATTTT	CSARDREKGTDTQYF
many	TRBV14	16	TRBJ1-3	NA	TGTGCCAGCAACCCCCGGGGCGACATCTCTGGAAACACCATATATTTT	CASNPRGDISGNTIYF